The rows below give T cell receptor beta chains drawn from one sample of a study of Graves' ophthalmopathy and Graves' hyperthyroidism. TCRdb passed the multiplex PCR reads through MiXCR, listing each CDR3 protein once. The sample holds 150,000 to 200,000 distinct CDR3 sequences, approximately 40% seen once. Sequencing was carried out using peripheral blood. Every receptor here comes from a man aged 30 to 39 with Graves' ophthalmopathy. The CDR3 runs from the conserved cysteine through the conserved F or W. Fields, in order: V gene, CDR3 protein.

v_call: TRBV7-9
cdr3_aa: CASSSRERGKAFF

v_call: TRBV28
cdr3_aa: CASSPPRGLNTEAFF

v_call: TRBV6-2/TRBV6-3
cdr3_aa: CASSYGPNEQFF

v_call: TRBV20-1
cdr3_aa: CSASPGQNPVQAFF

v_call: TRBV28
cdr3_aa: CASSLDPAEAFF

v_call: TRBV6-1
cdr3_aa: CASSRTGETQYF

v_call: TRBV6-1
cdr3_aa: CASSPVANQPQHF

v_call: TRBV6-2/TRBV6-3
cdr3_aa: CASSSQENYEQYF

v_call: TRBV28
cdr3_aa: CASSLPMTGREQYF

v_call: TRBV30
cdr3_aa: CAWSVGRGQGYEQYF

v_call: TRBV6-2/TRBV6-3
cdr3_aa: CASRTDLQSEAFF

v_call: TRBV12-3/TRBV12-4
cdr3_aa: CASSLLSHSNTEAFF